This T cell receptor beta chain was documented in a study of cytomegalovirus exposure and HLA in healthy donors. Study-wide points: Accounts indicate the classifier identified cytomegalovirus status with strong specificity and sensitivity. Another analysis was done later, and it associated 15,000 to 20,000 TCR beta sequences with HLA alleles at 0.05 false discovery rate.

Worth noting for this clone: Its matching antigen is unknown.

Unrecorded immune exposure was likely among donors, who were nominally healthy when sampled. Vbeta (60) and Jbeta (13) primers were used in the PCR. Data came from immunoSEQ multiplex PCR; TCRdb stores just in-frame clones and leaves some out. The profile shows tens of thousands of clones, roughly 80% of them singletons. CDR1 is WNHNN and CDR2 is SYGVQD in the germline V gene (reference sequence). The CDR3 has 18 residues. The V and J ends lost 5 bases and 8 bases, in that order; junction bases with no gene match: 18. Sequenced input: PBMCs. The TCR originated in a woman in her twenties or thirties in good health and CMV-seropositive. The V gene is TRBV10-1, the J gene TRBJ1-4; 9 nucleotides match TRBD1. CDR3 sequence (DNA): TGCGCCAGCAGTATGCCGGGACAGGGCCCTCGGCGGTGGGAAAAACTGTTTTTT. It encodes CASSMPGQGPRRWEKLFF.